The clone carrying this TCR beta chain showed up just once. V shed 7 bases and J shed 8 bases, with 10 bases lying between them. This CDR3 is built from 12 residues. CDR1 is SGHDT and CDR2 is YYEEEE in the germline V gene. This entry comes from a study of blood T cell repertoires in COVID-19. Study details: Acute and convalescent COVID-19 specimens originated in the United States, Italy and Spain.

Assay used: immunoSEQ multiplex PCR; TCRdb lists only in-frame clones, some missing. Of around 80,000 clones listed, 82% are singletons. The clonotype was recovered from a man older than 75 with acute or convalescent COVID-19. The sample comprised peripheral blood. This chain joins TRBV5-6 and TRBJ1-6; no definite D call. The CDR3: CASGLYDSPLHF. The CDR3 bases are TGTGCCAGCGGCCTGTACGATTCACCCCTCCACTTT.